This record looks at one T cell receptor beta chain sequence and its context. No antigen is known for it. No qualities accompany the bases; no much larger clone lies one base away. This entry comes from a study of T cell responses to AZD1222 COVID-19 vaccine (dated by TCRdb to 2020 to 2023). Regarding the study in general: A total of under 250 trial participants underwent TCR sequencing, of whom around 210 had received two doses of AZD1222 and 26 had received two doses of the MenACWY control vaccine. Enrollment into the trials was organized by age into subgroups of 18-55, 56-69 and 70-plus years, and those subgroups contained about 160, 30 and 59 TCR-sequenced participants, respectively.

The time point label, read with the paper, signifies: about 28 days (+/-7) after the second vaccine dose. AZD1222 recipients whose second dose came at about 4 weeks and those whose second dose came at about 12 weeks were combined into one group, since spike-specific TCR depth and breadth did not differ between the two schedules. Vaccinee samples were obtained from the UK trials COV001 and COV002, which included a single-blind randomized controlled phase 2/3 trial of AZD1222 (ChAdOx1 nCoV-19) in healthy adults. For TCRbeta chain sequencing, PBMC samples from trial participants were taken at day 0 and at day 28 after the second dose. The CDR3 regions of human TCRbeta chains were analyzed by immunosequencing. Regarding the original processing steps: TCRs in the repertoires were matched against a reference library of SARS-CoV-2-specific TCRs that had been generated with the MIRA antigen-specificity platform. Breadth meant the fraction of unique TCRs that were SARS-CoV-2-associated, whereas depth meant the fraction of total T cells that were SARS-CoV-2-associated. Using the MIRA data, each spike-specific TCR was assigned both to the spike region to which the TCR was reactive and to a CD4 or CD8 class. Log10-transformed breadth and depth values were compared by one-way ANOVA with Sidak's multiple comparisons tests. The table comes from immuneACCESS by way of TCRdb, which keeps in-frame sequences with V and J called. Part of the clones is missing from these tables; in studies checked, under half for an unresolved V gene and the rest for unknown reasons. V, J and clone size derive from that table, while D and trimming were established from the DNA sequence. The sample table lists fewer than 200,000 clones, around 88% of them with a count of one. Roughly 12% of the sample is in the top ten clones.

What the study reported, not specific to this receptor: After two AZD1222 doses, both the breadth and the depth of spike-specific TCRs were significantly higher than at day 0 and than in MenACWY recipients. Epitopes outside the regions mutated in the B.1.351 and B.1.1.7 variants were reportedly recognized by nearly half of the unique spike-specific TCRs. The 56-69-year group was small, and its depth increase did not reach significance, likely because of low power. Participants were mostly white British, with more females than males. The authors suggested clonal diversity may have been underestimated. Conclusions about previously exposed vaccinees are limited because only five to seven AZD1222 recipients were SARS-CoV-2 seropositive at baseline. The vaccine-associated CD4 TCRs covered the entire spike protein, and the dominant responses fell in regions 160-218 and 743-854. Because no samples from the day 14 peak response were available, repertoires could be characterized only after the peak T cell response.

This clonotype originated in an adult who received the AZD1222 COVID-19 vaccine. The material sequenced was peripheral blood, taken 28 days after the second AZD1222 dose.

The DNA sequence is TGTGCCAGCAGCGTAAGCCCTGACGGGTCCTACGAGCAGTACTTC. This translates into CASSVSPDGSYEQYF. The V and J genes are TRBV9 and TRBJ2-7; the D gene cannot be named for sure. CDR1 and CDR2 (SGDLS, YYNGEE) derive from the germline V gene. Relative to germline, V is 1 base shorter and J is 1 base shorter, with 12 bases between their ends. The CDR3 has 15 amino acids, counting the end cysteine and phenylalanine. Only the CDR3 portion is preserved as DNA: 45 bases, with reading frame beginning at the first base.